This T cell receptor beta chain emerged from a study of T cells expressing NK-cell markers. At the level of the study: According to the study, TCR beta repertoires originated from sorted CD3+CD56+NKG2C+, CD3+CD56+NKG2C- and CD3+CD56-NKG2C+ T cells. HCMV seropositivity marked seven of the eight sequenced donors; one was seronegative.

As concerns this clonotype: What it binds is not known.

UMI-tagged 5'RACE template switching yielded the TCR beta cDNA. TCRdb processed the 5' RACE reads again and assigns one entry to each CDR3 protein, with no DNA. The listing contains some 390,000 distinct CDR3 sequences. This CDR3 comprises 14 residues. The germline CDR1 and CDR2 sequences are SEHNR and FQNEAQ (reference sequence). General study points: Of the CD8+ T cells in about 6 donors, about 1.0-7.0% belonged to dominant NKG2C+ clonotypes.

Sequencing input: blood T cells: a sorted CD56 or NKG2C T cell subset, CD4+ or CD8+ T cells, or bulk PBMC T cells (not recorded which). This chain joins TRBV7-9 and TRBJ1-1; TCRdb returns TRBD1, unconfirmable since there is no DNA. This receptor was obtained from a woman in her fifties or sixties in good health. This CDR3 is CASSTANGGLGAFF. The full variable domain, in which reference TRBV7-9 and TRBJ1-1 provide the parts outside the CDR3, is DTGVSQNPRHKITKRGQNVTFRCDPISEHNRLYWYRQTLGQGPEFLTYFQNEAQLEKSRLLSDRFSAERPKGSFSTLEIQRTEQGDSAMYLCASSTANGGLGAFFGQGTRLTVV.